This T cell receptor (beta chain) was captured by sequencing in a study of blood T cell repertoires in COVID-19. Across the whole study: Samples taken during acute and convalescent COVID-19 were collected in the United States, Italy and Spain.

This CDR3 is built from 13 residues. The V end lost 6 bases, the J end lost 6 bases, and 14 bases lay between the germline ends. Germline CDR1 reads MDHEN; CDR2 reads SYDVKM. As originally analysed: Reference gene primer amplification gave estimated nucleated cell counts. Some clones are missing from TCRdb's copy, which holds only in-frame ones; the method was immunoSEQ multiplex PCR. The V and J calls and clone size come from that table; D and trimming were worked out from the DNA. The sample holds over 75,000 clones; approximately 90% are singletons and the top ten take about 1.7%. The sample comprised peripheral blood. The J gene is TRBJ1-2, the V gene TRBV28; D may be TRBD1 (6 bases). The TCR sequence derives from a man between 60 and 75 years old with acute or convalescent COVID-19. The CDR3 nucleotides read TGTGCCAGCAGAAAGACAGGATTCGATGGCTACACCTTC. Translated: CASRKTGFDGYTF.